This entry describes one T cell receptor beta chain. Its antigen is not identified. The sample belongs to a study of Ad26.COV2.S vaccination and SARS-CoV-2 variants. Study results and limitations: The TCR breadth and depth analyses may have understated or missed part of the total T cell responses.

CDR1 and CDR2 from the germline V gene are SNHLY and FYNNEI. CDR3 size: 14 residues. The ends were cut back, 4 bases at V and 4 bases at J, with 11 bases in the middle. Indicated treatment: roughly 19 received Ad26.COV2.S at low or high dose, single or two shots; 5 received placebo; per-sample allocation not given. Samples were taken on day 63 after the first vaccine or placebo injection. Donation came from an adult in Boston who was aged 18-55 years. Some clones are missing from TCRdb's copy, which holds only in-frame ones; the method was immunoSEQ multiplex PCR. The sample records 300,000 to 400,000 clones, over 75% being singletons.

The rearrangement joins TRBV2 to TRBJ1-3; D unresolved. The starting material was peripheral blood, obtained in a trial of Ad26.COV2.S vaccine versus placebo. The TCR comes from a person aged 18-65 years who received the Ad26.COV2.S COVID-19 vaccine or a placebo. CDR3 residues: CASSARAAGNTIYF. CDR3 bases: TGTGCCAGCAGTGCGAGGGCGGCCGGAAACACCATATATTTT.